The T cell receptor (beta chain) described here comes from a study of cytomegalovirus exposure and HLA in healthy donors. Concerning this clone itself: What it binds is unknown.

This PCR relied on a set of 60 Vbeta primers and 13 Jbeta primers. Assay: immunoSEQ multiplex PCR; the TCRdb copy retains only in-frame clones and omits some. This table has roughly 140,000 clones, 82% appearing once. Study-wide findings and caveats: A link between a missense DCLRE1C variant and TCR beta V- and J-gene trimming emerged from a later analysis.

The CDR3 is made up of 17 amino acids. Germline V gives CDR1 LNHNV, CDR2 YYDKDF (reference sequence). The germline V and J ends were trimmed by 3 bases and 0 bases, with 12 bases remaining between them. The chain is built from TRBV15 and TRBJ1-6; D unclear. The sequencing sample was made of PBMCs. This clonotype was obtained from a woman in her 50s in good health and CMV-seropositive. CDR3 nucleotides: TGTGCCACCAGCAGCTTACAGACAAGCTCCTATAATTCACCCCTCCACTTT. It yields the protein CATSSLQTSSYNSPLHF.